This T cell receptor (beta chain) was documented in a study of cytomegalovirus exposure and HLA in healthy donors. The overall study: An analysis done earlier identified about 100 million unique TCR beta sequences from about 180 million T cells. Inside one of the first data releases sat about 85 million unique TCRs taken from HLA-typed donors. Findings and limits, study-wide: An analysis done earlier found most TCR beta V segments productive about 90% or about 30% of the time.

The PCR contained 60 Vbeta and 13 Jbeta primers. Clones were sequenced by immunoSEQ multiplex PCR, and TCRdb holds only the in-frame ones, with some missing. The repertoire table contains around 100,000 clones. Worth noting for this clone: Its specificity is unknown.

Germline CDR1 is MDHEN and CDR2 is SYDVKM. CDR3 size: 13 residues. J gave up 3 bases and V 8 bases, and 1 base lay outside the gene matches. This TCR derives from a man aged 40-50 years in good health and CMV-seronegative. Sequencing input: PBMCs. The V call is TRBV28, the J call TRBJ1-5, with TRBD1 matching 10 bases. The CDR3: CASGTGVNQPQHF. DNA for the CDR3: TGTGCCAGCGGGACAGGGGTCAATCAGCCCCAGCATTTT.